A selection of T cell receptor beta chains follows, all from one sample in a study of T cell changes during pregnancy in multiple sclerosis. Data came from immunoSEQ multiplex PCR; TCRdb stores just in-frame clones and leaves some out. In the table there are about 80,000 clones, roughly nine tenths of which are singletons. Source: peripheral blood, taken before pregnancy. The receptors come from a female donor with multiple sclerosis, enrolled in a pregnancy study. CDR3s include the opening cysteine and the closing phenylalanine or tryptophan. A D gene is named only where the DNA matches it firmly. Rows give clone size only sometimes, using once, few, many, or a class for an expanded clone.

j_call,d_call,clone_size,v_call,cdr3_length,cdr3_nt,cdr3_aa
TRBJ2-5,.,.,TRBV7-6,14,TGTGCCAGCAGCTTATCAGGCACAACTGAGACCCAGTACTTC,CASSLSGTTETQYF
TRBJ2-1,TRBD1,.,TRBV27,14,TGTGCCAGCAGTCCCGGACAGGGTAGGGATGAGCAGTTCTTC,CASSPGQGRDEQFF
TRBJ1-2,.,.,TRBV7-6,14,TGTGCCAGCAGCTTAGGCACGGGGTTCTATGGCTACACCTTC,CASSLGTGFYGYTF
TRBJ2-1,.,.,TRBV7-2,12,TGTGCCAGCAGCTTAGCGGCTCCTAGGCCGTTCTTC,CASSLAAPRPFF
TRBJ1-2,.,once,TRBV6-1,14,TGTGCCAGCAGTGAACCGGGGAATAACTATGGCTACACCTTC,CASSEPGNNYGYTF
TRBJ1-2,.,.,TRBV19,14,TGTGCCAGTAGTATAAGGAACAGTAACTATGGCTACACCTTC,CASSIRNSNYGYTF
TRBJ2-7,.,.,TRBV10-3,15,TGTGCCATCCGGACATCCAGGGAGGGGGGCTACGAGCAGTACTTC,CAIRTSREGGYEQYF
TRBJ1-6,.,.,TRBV6-1,15,TGTGCCAGCAGTGAGATGAGCTCCTATAATTCACCCCTCCACTTT,CASSEMSSYNSPLHF
TRBJ1-2,.,.,TRBV2,12,TGTGCCAGCAGCGCAAGGCTGCGGGGCTACACCTTC,CASSARLRGYTF
TRBJ1-1,TRBD1,.,TRBV19,12,TGTGCCAGTAGTATCCTGGGACAGGCAGCTTTCTTT,CASSILGQAAFF
TRBJ2-2,TRBD1,.,TRBV11-2,15,TGTGCCAGCAGCGAAGACAGGGGGCACACCGGGGAGCTGTTTTTT,CASSEDRGHTGELFF
TRBJ1-5,.,few,TRBV13,14,TGTGCCACAAATGTGCCAGGGAGCAATCAGCCCCAGCATTTT,CATNVPGSNQPQHF
TRBJ2-5,.,.,TRBV2,15,TGTGCCAGCAGTGGAGTCCGGGACACGGAAGAGACCCAGTACTTC,CASSGVRDTEETQYF
TRBJ2-5,.,once,TRBV10-3,11,TGTGCCTCGTCAGGGGGGGAGACCCAGTACTTC,CASSGGETQYF
TRBJ1-1,TRBD1,.,TRBV6-5,14,TGTGCCAGCAGTTCCGGACAGGGGAGCACTGAAGCTTTCTTT,CASSSGQGSTEAFF
TRBJ1-5,TRBD1,.,TRBV2,15,TGTGCCAGCAGTTTGGGACAGGGGCACAATCAGCCCCAGCATTTT,CASSLGQGHNQPQHF
TRBJ1-2,.,.,TRBV5-6,12,TGTGCCAGCAGCCGGGGGGGTCATGGCTACACCTTC,CASSRGGHGYTF
TRBJ1-3,.,.,TRBV5-5,14,TGTGCCAGCAGCTTGGCACAATCTGGAAACACCATATATTTT,CASSLAQSGNTIYF
TRBJ2-2,.,.,TRBV6-5,15,TGTGCCAGCAGCCAGCTGGGGGCTTATGCCGGGGAGCTGTTTTTT,CASSQLGAYAGELFF
TRBJ1-6,.,.,TRBV6-6,16,TGTGCCAGCTTGACCTGGGCGGGGGGCTATAATTCACCCCTCCACTTT,CASLTWAGGYNSPLHF
TRBJ2-2,TRBD2,.,TRBV2,14,TGTGCCAGCACTCTAGCGGGGAGGACCGGGGAGCTGTTTTTT,CASTLAGRTGELFF
TRBJ2-7,TRBD2,once,TRBV15,14,TGTGCCACCGGCCGAGGTAGCGGGGAATACGAGCAGTACTTC,CATGRGSGEYEQYF
TRBJ1-6,.,.,TRBV12-1,14,TGTGCCAGCAGCCTCGAGATCAGGGATTTCCCCCTCCACTTT,CASSLEIRDFPLHF
TRBJ1-4,.,.,TRBV11-2,15,TGTGCCAGCAGCCCCCCTAGTTCAACTAATGAAAAACTGTTTTTT,CASSPPSSTNEKLFF
TRBJ2-7,.,.,TRBV7-9,13,TGTGCCAGCAGCTTAGTAGTCTCCTACGAGCAGTACTTC,CASSLVVSYEQYF
TRBJ2-1,.,.,TRBV7-9,13,TGTGCCAGCAGCTTAGGGCCCTACAATGAGCAGTTCTTC,CASSLGPYNEQFF
TRBJ2-1,TRBD2,.,TRBV15,16,TGTGCCACCAGCAGAGTTGGTCTAGCGGGGGGGAATGAGCAGTTCTTC,CATSRVGLAGGNEQFF
TRBJ1-5,TRBD1,.,TRBV5-1,14,TGCGCCAGCAGCTTCGGGCAGGGGGGACAGCCCCAGCATTTT,CASSFGQGGQPQHF
TRBJ2-1,TRBD2,.,TRBV6-4,16,TGTGCCAGCAGTGACTCGAGCCGGGGGGTAAACAATGAGCAGTTCTTC,CASSDSSRGVNNEQFF
TRBJ2-7,.,few,TRBV5-4,15,TGTGCCAGCAGCTTAGGTTCTCTAGCGCGGTACGAGCAGTACTTC,CASSLGSLARYEQYF
TRBJ1-3,.,.,TRBV9,15,TGTGCCAGCAGCGCCCACCGGGATGCTGGAAACACCATATATTTT,CASSAHRDAGNTIYF
TRBJ2-6,.,.,TRBV19,13,TGTGCCACTCAGGGGGGCTCCGCCAACGTCCTGACTTTC,CATQGGSANVLTF
TRBJ2-2,.,.,TRBV9,14,TGTGCCAGCAGCGTAGGATCAGGGGCCGGGGAGCTGTTTTTT,CASSVGSGAGELFF
TRBJ2-6,TRBD2,.,TRBV4-1,20,TGCGCCAGCAGCCAAGGACTAGCGGGGGCCAACCTCCCTGGGGCCAACGTCCTGACTTTC,CASSQGLAGANLPGANVLTF
TRBJ2-7,TRBD1,.,TRBV19,13,TGTGCCAGTACACAGGGGGAGAGGATGGAGCAGTACTTC,CASTQGERMEQYF
TRBJ1-5,.,.,TRBV10-3,13,TGTGCCATCACCCCAGGAAGCAATCAGCCCCAGCATTTT,CAITPGSNQPQHF
TRBJ1-2,TRBD1,.,TRBV7-8,15,TGTGCCAGCAGCGCCGGGACAGGGGTTCTCTATGGCTACACCTTC,CASSAGTGVLYGYTF
TRBJ2-7,.,once,TRBV7-2,14,TGTGCCAGCAGCTCCCGGGTTAGCTCCTACGAGCAGTACTTC,CASSSRVSSYEQYF
TRBJ2-7,TRBD1,.,TRBV5-1,15,TGCGCCAGCAGCGGTACGGGACAGGGTGCCTACGAGCAGTACTTC,CASSGTGQGAYEQYF
TRBJ2-4,TRBD1,.,TRBV18,15,TGTGCCAGCTCACCAGGGACAGGGATTAACGCCATTCAGTACTTC,CASSPGTGINAIQYF
TRBJ1-3,TRBD1,.,TRBV6-5,12,TGTGCCAGCGGGACAGGAGGAAACACCATATATTTT,CASGTGGNTIYF
TRBJ1-6,TRBD1,few,TRBV4-1,17,TGCGCCAGCAGCCAAGAGTCCGGGACAGGGGTGAATTCACCCCTCCACTTT,CASSQESGTGVNSPLHF
TRBJ1-1,.,.,TRBV19,12,TGTGCCAGTAAAGACGGGTACACTGAAGCTTTCTTT,CASKDGYTEAFF
TRBJ2-3,.,.,TRBV27,15,TGTGCCAGCAGTTGGCGGGCTAGCGCCACAGATACGCAGTATTTT,CASSWRASATDTQYF
TRBJ1-1,.,.,TRBV9,12,TGTGCCAGCAGCGTAGTACAGAATGAAGCTTTCTTT,CASSVVQNEAFF
TRBJ2-1,.,.,TRBV27,19,TGTGCCAGCAGTTTTCTCCCCCCCCTTCTAGCGTCTACCTACAATGAGCAGTTCTTC,CASSFLPPLLASTYNEQFF
TRBJ1-4,.,.,TRBV10-3,15,TGTGCCATCAGTGATAGGTGGGGCGCAGGTGAAAAACTGTTTTTT,CAISDRWGAGEKLFF
TRBJ2-7,TRBD1,.,TRBV7-6,15,TGTGCCAGCAGCCTCTGGACAGGGAACTCCTACGAGCAGTACTTC,CASSLWTGNSYEQYF
TRBJ1-2,.,.,TRBV9,15,TGTGCCAGCAGCGTAGATCGGGTAGCGATGAGTGGCTACACCTTC,CASSVDRVAMSGYTF
TRBJ2-1,TRBD2,.,TRBV5-4,16,TGTGCCAGCAGCTTGGCCGGCGGGGGGCCCAACAATGAGCAGTTCTTC,CASSLAGGGPNNEQFF
TRBJ2-5,TRBD2,once,TRBV5-4,13,TGTGCCAGCAGCCGGACTAGCGGAGAGACCCAGTACTTC,CASSRTSGETQYF
TRBJ2-4,TRBD1,once,TRBV11-2,15,TGTGCCAGCAGCTTACAACAGGGGGCCAAAAACATTCAGTACTTC,CASSLQQGAKNIQYF
TRBJ1-6,.,few,TRBV6-1,14,TGTGCCAGCAGTGAAGATCGCCGCAGTTCACCCCTCCACTTT,CASSEDRRSSPLHF
TRBJ1-2,.,.,TRBV6-1,15,TGTGCCAGCACCTCAGGGGCTTCCAGTGCCTATGGCTACACCTTC,CASTSGASSAYGYTF
TRBJ1-2,TRBD1,.,TRBV27,15,TGTGCCAGCAGTTTAGGGACAGGGCCCTACTATGGCTACACCTTC,CASSLGTGPYYGYTF